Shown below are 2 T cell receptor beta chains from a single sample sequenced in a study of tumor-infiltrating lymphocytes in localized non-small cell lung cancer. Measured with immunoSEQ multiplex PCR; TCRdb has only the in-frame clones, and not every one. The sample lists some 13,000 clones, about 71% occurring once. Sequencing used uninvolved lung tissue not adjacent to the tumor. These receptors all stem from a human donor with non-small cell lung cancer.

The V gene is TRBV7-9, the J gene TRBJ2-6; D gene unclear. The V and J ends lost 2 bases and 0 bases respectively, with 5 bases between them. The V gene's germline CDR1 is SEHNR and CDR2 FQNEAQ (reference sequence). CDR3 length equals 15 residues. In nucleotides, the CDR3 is TGTGCCAGCAGCTTATGGGTCTCTGGGGCCAACGTCCTGACTTTC. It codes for CASSLWVSGANVLTF.

For the CDR3, the DNA is TGTGCCAGCAGTTCCCCGGGAGGCGAAGCTTTCTTT. The encoded protein is CASSSPGGEAFF. The chain links TRBV28 to TRBJ1-1; D gene uncertain. Germline lookup yields CDR1 MDHEN and CDR2 SYDVKM. The CDR3 totals 12 residues. V was clipped by 4 bases and J by 8 bases, with 11 bases between them.